These T cell receptor beta chains were read from a single sample in a study of cytomegalovirus exposure and HLA in healthy donors. Clones were sequenced by immunoSEQ multiplex PCR, and TCRdb holds only the in-frame ones, with some missing. The repertoire holds some 100,000 clones, 80% to 85% seen once, with about 2% in the top ten. The sequencing sample was made of PBMCs. All receptors come from a woman aged 25 to 39 in good health and CMV-seronegative. Both conserved end residues are trimmed from each CDR3. Only part of the rows carry a size: once, few, many, or a class if the clone is expanded.

once	TRBV5-4	ASRGDRGYGYT
once	TRBV28	ASSLIDEYNEQF
-	TRBV4-2	ASRETGGSPLH
-	TRBV18	ASSSTSGGNIQY
-	TRBV29-1	SVPGYYGYT
-	TRBV11-2	ASSLDLTTDAQY
-	TRBV19	ASSIDWLAGKF
-	TRBV5-1	ASSLAASSSYNEQF
once	TRBV6-5	ASTSRRSNYGYT
-	TRBV19	ASSIDSTNYGYT
-	TRBV5-5	ASSPLGAASTDTQY
-	TRBV5-4	ASSLTQRGAETQY
-	TRBV5-6	ASSLAGSYEQY
-	TRBV27	ASSSALGGVTYEQY
once	TRBV7-9	ASSFSGDYGYT
-	TRBV10-3	AIKAGTTDTQY
-	TRBV6-6	ASSYTSGSIHEQF